A selection of T cell receptor beta chains follows, all from one sample in a study of blood T cells in healthy people across ages. MiXCR, applied by TCRdb to the 5' RACE reads, yields one record per CDR3 protein. Found here are about 730,000 distinct CDR3 sequences, 43% of them singletons; the top ten hold roughly 20%. The sequenced material came from blood. The receptors were gathered from a woman aged 60 to 75 in good health. Each CDR3 is given with its conserved first and last residue. A D gene is named only where the DNA matches it firmly. Clone size is given for some rows only: seen once, a few or many times, or a class if the clone is expanded.

>TRBV29-1|NA|TRBJ2-1|TRBD2
TGCAGCGTTGAAGCGGGACTAGCGGGCTATGAGCAGTTCTTC
CSVEAGLAGYEQFF
>TRBV20-1|few|TRBJ1-2|TRBD1
TGCAGTGCTAATAACAGGGGGCTCCGTGGCTACACCTTC
CSANNRGLRGYTF
>TRBV5-6|few|TRBJ2-2|TRBD1
TGTGCCAGCAGCTTGGGACAGGGTAGCGCCGGGGAGCTGTTTTTT
CASSLGQGSAGELFF
>TRBV7-9|NA|TRBJ2-5|TRBD2
TGTGCCAGCAGCGTACCGACTAGCGACTTCCAAGAGACCCAGTACTTC
CASSVPTSDFQETQYF
>TRBV29-1|many|TRBJ2-3|TRBD2
TGCAGCGTTGATTCGGGGGGTGGCACAGATACGCAGTATTTT
CSVDSGGGTDTQYF
>TRBV7-7|many|TRBJ2-5|NA
TGTGCTAGCAGCACGACCCTCCAAGAGACCCAGTACTTC
CASSTTLQETQYF
>TRBV5-1|few|TRBJ2-2|TRBD2
TGCGCCAGCAGCTTGGCTCAGCGGGGGAGCCTGAACACCGGGGAGCTGTTTTTT
CASSLAQRGSLNTGELFF
>TRBV12-3/TRBV12-4|NA|TRBJ2-3|TRBD2
TGTGCCAGCAGCTTAGACACTAGCGGGGCCACAGATACGCAGTATTTT
CASSLDTSGATDTQYF
>TRBV9|few|TRBJ2-5|NA
TGTGCCAGCAGCGCCGCCGGGACACCCCAAGAGACCCAGTACTTC
CASSAAGTPQETQYF
>TRBV3-1|NA|TRBJ1-1|NA
TGTGCCAGCAGCCAAGACGGGGGCACTGAAGCTTTCTTT
CASSQDGGTEAFF
>TRBV27|NA|TRBJ2-1|TRBD1
TGTGCCGGCAGTTTAAACAGGGGGATATACAATGAGCAGTTCTTC
CAGSLNRGIYNEQFF
>TRBV20-1|few|TRBJ2-5|NA
TGCAGTGCGAACCAGCACCTAGAGACCCAGTACTTC
CSANQHLETQYF
>TRBV4-1|NA|TRBJ2-1|NA
TGCGCCAGCAGCCAAGGATCGACAGGAGCTTACAATGAGCAGTTCTTC
CASSQGSTGAYNEQFF
>TRBV6-5|many|TRBJ1-2|TRBD1
TGTGCCAGCAGTTACTCGACAGGGGTCGCCTATGGCTACACCTTC
CASSYSTGVAYGYTF
>TRBV5-1|few|TRBJ1-1|NA
TGCGCCAGCAGCTTGAACGACAGGCTGAACACTGAAGCTTTCTTT
CASSLNDRLNTEAFF
>TRBV9|few|TRBJ1-2|TRBD1
TGTGCCAGCAGCGTAGAGACAGGGGTCGGCTACACCTTC
CASSVETGVGYTF
>TRBV9|many|TRBJ2-5|TRBD2
TGTGCCAGCAGCCCTCGAGCGGGGGGGATCCAAGAGACCCAGTACTTC
CASSPRAGGIQETQYF
>TRBV9|few|TRBJ2-1|NA
TGTGCCAGCAGCGTAGGGAGGGGGCGTATCAATGAGCAGTTCTTC
CASSVGRGRINEQFF
>TRBV15|NA|TRBJ2-3|TRBD2
TGTGCCACCAGCACCCTAGCGGGGGCCTCAGATACGCAGTATTTT
CATSTLAGASDTQYF
>TRBV12-3/TRBV12-4|NA|TRBJ1-1|NA
TGTGCCAGCACCCTGGGACGGGGGAACACTGAAGCTTTCTTT
CASTLGRGNTEAFF
>TRBV7-9|few|TRBJ2-7|NA
TGTGCCAGCAGCCACACCTTTTCGGGCGAGCAGTACTTC
CASSHTFSGEQYF
>TRBV10-3|many|TRBJ2-5|NA
TGTGCCATCAGTGAGACACCGGAGACCCAGTACTTC
CAISETPETQYF
>TRBV6-5|few|TRBJ2-7|NA
TGTGCCAGCAGTGAAAGGGTTACCTACGAGCAGTACTTC
CASSERVTYEQYF
>TRBV5-4|NA|TRBJ1-1|NA
TGTGCCAGCAGCTTGGCCGTATGGGCCACTGAAGCTTTCTTT
CASSLAVWATEAFF
>TRBV25-1|NA|TRBJ1-2|NA
TGTGCCAGCAGTGAACAGGGGATGAGGGGCTACACCTTC
CASSEQGMRGYTF
>TRBV20-1|many|TRBJ2-7|NA
TGCAGTGCAATACCGGGCGACTACTACGAGCAGTACTTC
CSAIPGDYYEQYF
>TRBV15|NA|TRBJ2-1|NA
TGTGCCACCAGCAGAGATCAACGGGAGCAGTTCTTC
CATSRDQREQFF
>TRBV18|NA|TRBJ1-1|NA
TGTGCCAGCTCGCTCCTCGCGGGGGCGGGCACTGAAGCTTTCTTT
CASSLLAGAGTEAFF
>TRBV6-4|NA|TRBJ2-2|NA
TGTGCCAGCAGTGCTCGGACGGTCGGCACCGGGGAGCTGTTTTTT
CASSARTVGTGELFF
>TRBV6-5|few|TRBJ2-3|NA
TGTGCCAGCACCTATGCCATTGGGGCGGGCACGCAGTATTTT
CASTYAIGAGTQYF
>TRBV20-1|NA|TRBJ2-1|NA
TGCAGTGCTAGAGGTCCTACAGGGTCCCCTGGGTACGATGAGCAGTTCTTC
CSARGPTGSPGYDEQFF
>TRBV30|NA|TRBJ1-1|NA
TGTGCCTGGAGTGTCGGGGGCCATAACACTGAAGCTTTCTTT
CAWSVGGHNTEAFF
>TRBV6-2/TRBV6-3|NA|TRBJ1-1|NA
TGTGCCACGCTCGGATTGGCCTGGAAAGGGAATGAAGCTTTCTTT
CATLGLAWKGNEAFF
>TRBV5-6|NA|TRBJ1-1|TRBD1
TGTGCCAGCAGCTTAGGGACAGGGAGCGCTGAAGCTTTCTTT
CASSLGTGSAEAFF
>TRBV28|many|TRBJ2-4|TRBD1
TGTGCTATTACAGGGGGCAGTGGCAAAAACATTCAGTACTTC
CAITGGSGKNIQYF
>TRBV5-1|NA|TRBJ2-1|NA
TGCGCCAGCAGCTGGGGGGGGCAAGGTGAGCAGTTCTTC
CASSWGGQGEQFF
>TRBV6-1|NA|TRBJ1-1|TRBD1
TGTGCCAGCAGTACCGGACAGGGATTGGGATGGACTGAAGCTTTCTTT
CASSTGQGLGWTEAFF
>TRBV20-1|few|TRBJ2-7|TRBD2
TGCAGTGTTACGACTAGCGGGGGAGGCGAGCAGTACTTC
CSVTTSGGGEQYF
>TRBV3-1|few|TRBJ2-5|NA
TGTGCCAGCAGCCCAAGTGGGGGGCAGGGGGAAGAGACCCAGTACTTC
CASSPSGGQGEETQYF
>TRBV7-9|NA|TRBJ2-2|TRBD1
TGTGCCAGCAGGTTACAGGGGGCTGGCGCCGGGGAGCTGTTTTTT
CASRLQGAGAGELFF
>TRBV20-1|NA|TRBJ2-2|TRBD1
TGCAGTGCTAGAGAAGGACAGGGGGCCGGCGGGGAGCTGTTTTTT
CSAREGQGAGGELFF
>TRBV20-1|many|TRBJ2-7|NA
TGCAGTGCTAGTGAGGGTTCCTACGAGCAGTACTTC
CSASEGSYEQYF
>TRBV20-1|few|TRBJ2-1|TRBD1
TGCAGTGCTAGAGGGGGACAGGGGGCCTACAATGAGCAGTTCTTC
CSARGGQGAYNEQFF
>TRBV18|few|TRBJ1-6|NA
TGTGCCAGCTCACAGAGTGACAGTAGTAATTCACCCCTCCACTTT
CASSQSDSSNSPLHF
>TRBV5-1|many|TRBJ2-3|TRBD1
TGTGCCAGCAGCCTACCGGGACAGGGCACAGATACGCAGTATTTT
CASSLPGQGTDTQYF
>TRBV29-1|NA|TRBJ1-4|NA
TGCAGCGTTGCCAAAGGGGCTAATGAAAAACTGTTTTTT
CSVAKGANEKLFF
>TRBV14|many|TRBJ2-5|NA
TGTGCCAGCAGCCCTGTGAGGACCCAGTACTTC
CASSPVRTQYF
>TRBV28|NA|TRBJ2-1|TRBD2
TGTGCCAGCAGGGGAGCGGGAGACTCCTACAATGAGCAGTTCTTC
CASRGAGDSYNEQFF
>TRBV10-3|NA|TRBJ1-2|TRBD1
TGTGCCATATATTCAGAGGACAGGGGAAACTATGGCTACACCTTC
CAIYSEDRGNYGYTF
>TRBV3-1|NA|TRBJ2-1|NA
TGTGCCAGCAGCCGCCCTGCCGAGCAGTTCTTC
CASSRPAEQFF
>TRBV24-1|few|TRBJ1-1|NA
TGTGCCACCAGGGGACATGATGACACTGAAGCTTTCTTT
CATRGHDDTEAFF
>TRBV12-3/TRBV12-4|NA|TRBJ2-1|NA
TGTGCCAGCAGTGATAGATGGGGTCAGTTCTTC
CASSDRWGQFF
>TRBV4-1|few|TRBJ2-7|NA
TGCGCCAGCAGCCCCGAAGGGGGGAAGGTTCGCGAGCAGTACTTC
CASSPEGGKVREQYF
>TRBV7-2|many|TRBJ1-2|NA
TGTGCCAGCAGCAACGCGGGGGGTTATGGCTACACCTTC
CASSNAGGYGYTF
>TRBV9|NA|TRBJ2-1|NA
TGTGCCAGCAGCGTAGACGGGTACAATGAGCAGTTCTTC
CASSVDGYNEQFF
>TRBV6-1|once|TRBJ2-1|NA
TGTGTCAGCAGTGAGGGGAGCGCCAACAATGAGCAGTTCTTC
CVSSEGSANNEQFF
>TRBV27|NA|TRBJ2-7|NA
TGTGCCAGCAGTTTCCCGGACTCAAATGAGCAGTACTTC
CASSFPDSNEQYF
>TRBV9|many|TRBJ2-3|NA
TGTGCCAGCACCTACCTTGGAAACCCAACAGATACGCAGTATTTT
CASTYLGNPTDTQYF
>TRBV7-2|few|TRBJ2-1|NA
TGTGCCAGCAGCTTAACGGGGCCGACACTCAATGAGCAGTTCTTC
CASSLTGPTLNEQFF